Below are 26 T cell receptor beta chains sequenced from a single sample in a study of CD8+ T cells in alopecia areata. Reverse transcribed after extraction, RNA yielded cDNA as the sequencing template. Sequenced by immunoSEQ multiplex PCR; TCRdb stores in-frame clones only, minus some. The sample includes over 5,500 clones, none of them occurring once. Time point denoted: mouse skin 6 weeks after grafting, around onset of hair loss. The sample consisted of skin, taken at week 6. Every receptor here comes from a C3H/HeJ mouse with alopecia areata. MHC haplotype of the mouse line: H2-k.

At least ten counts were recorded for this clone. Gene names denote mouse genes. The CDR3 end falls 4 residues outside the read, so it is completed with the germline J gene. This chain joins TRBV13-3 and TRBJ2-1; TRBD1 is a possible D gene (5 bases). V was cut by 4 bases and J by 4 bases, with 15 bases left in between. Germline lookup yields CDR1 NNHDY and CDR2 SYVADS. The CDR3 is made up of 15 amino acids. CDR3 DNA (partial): TGTGCCAGCAGTCCAGGGAAGGGTAGGTATGCT. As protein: CASSPGKGRYA. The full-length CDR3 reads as CASSPGKGRYAEQFF.

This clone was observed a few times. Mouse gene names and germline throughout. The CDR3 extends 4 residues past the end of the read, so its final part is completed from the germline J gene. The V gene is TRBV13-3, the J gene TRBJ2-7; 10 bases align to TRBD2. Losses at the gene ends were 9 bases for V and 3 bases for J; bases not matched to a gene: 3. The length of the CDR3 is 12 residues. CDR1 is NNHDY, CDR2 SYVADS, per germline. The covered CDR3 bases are TGTGCCACCGGGACTGGGGACTAT. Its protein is CATGTGDY. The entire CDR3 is CATGTGDYEQYF.

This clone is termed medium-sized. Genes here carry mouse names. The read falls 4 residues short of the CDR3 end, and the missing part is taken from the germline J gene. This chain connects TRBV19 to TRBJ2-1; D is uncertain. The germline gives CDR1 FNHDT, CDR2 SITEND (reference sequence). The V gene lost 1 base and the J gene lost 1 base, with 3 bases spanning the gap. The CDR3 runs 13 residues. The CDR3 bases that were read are TGTGCCAGCAGTATACAAAACTATGCT. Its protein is CASSIQNYA. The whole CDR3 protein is CASSIQNYAEQFF.

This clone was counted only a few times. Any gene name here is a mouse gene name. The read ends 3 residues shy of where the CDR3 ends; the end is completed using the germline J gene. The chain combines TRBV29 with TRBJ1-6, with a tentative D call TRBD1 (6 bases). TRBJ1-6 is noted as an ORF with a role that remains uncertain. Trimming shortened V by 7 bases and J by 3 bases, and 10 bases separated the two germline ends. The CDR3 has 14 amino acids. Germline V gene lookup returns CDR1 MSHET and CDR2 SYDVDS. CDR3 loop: CASTLGGYNSPLYF. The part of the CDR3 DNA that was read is TGTGCTAGCACCCTAGGGGGCTATAATTCGCCC.

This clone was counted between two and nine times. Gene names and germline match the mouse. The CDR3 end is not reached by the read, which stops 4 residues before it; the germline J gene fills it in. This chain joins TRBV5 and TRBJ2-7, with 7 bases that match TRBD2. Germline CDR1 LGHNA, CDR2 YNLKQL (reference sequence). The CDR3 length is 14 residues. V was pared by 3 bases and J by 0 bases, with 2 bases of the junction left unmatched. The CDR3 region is CASSHGGFSYEQYF. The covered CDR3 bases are TGTGCCAGCAGCCATGGGGGGTTCTCCTAT.

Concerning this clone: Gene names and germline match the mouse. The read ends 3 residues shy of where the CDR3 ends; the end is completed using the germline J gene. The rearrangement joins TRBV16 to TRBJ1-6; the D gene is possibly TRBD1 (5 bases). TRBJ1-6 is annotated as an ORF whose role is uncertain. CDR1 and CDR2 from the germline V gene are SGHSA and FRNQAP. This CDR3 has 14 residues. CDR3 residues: CASSFTTGGGSLYF. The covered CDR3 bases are TGTGCAAGCAGCTTTACGACTGGGGGGGGGTCC.

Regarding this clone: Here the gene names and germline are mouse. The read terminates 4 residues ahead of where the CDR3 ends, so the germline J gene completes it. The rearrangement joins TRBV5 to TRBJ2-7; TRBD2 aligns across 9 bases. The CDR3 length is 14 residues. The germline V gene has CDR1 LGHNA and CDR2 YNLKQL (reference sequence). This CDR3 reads CASSQGLGAYEQYF. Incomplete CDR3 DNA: TGTGCCAGCAGCCAAGGACTGGGGGCATAT.

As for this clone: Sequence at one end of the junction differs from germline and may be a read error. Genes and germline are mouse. Incomplete CDR3 DNA: TGTGCCAGCAGGGATGACTGGGGGAAAAAC. Amino acid sequence: CASRDDWGKN. The whole CDR3 is CASRDDWGKNTLYF. The V call is TRBV13-1, the J call TRBJ2-4, with TRBD2 matching 9 bases. The read ends 4 residues early relative to the CDR3; the germline J gene fills the gap. The germline gives CDR1 NSHNY, CDR2 SYGAGN. The CDR3 is 14 residues long.

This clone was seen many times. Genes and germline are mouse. The CDR3 is CTCSAPGPSYEQYF. The CDR3 bases that were read are TGCACCTGCAGTGCGCCAGGGCCCTCCTAT. V and J are TRBV1 and TRBJ2-7; possible D gene TRBD1, 5 bases. The read finishes 4 residues shy of the CDR3 end, and the germline J gene is used to complete it. V lost 3 bases and J 0 bases, leaving 9 bases between the germline ends. The CDR3 length is 14 residues. Per the germline V gene, CDR1 is NSQYPW and CDR2 is LRSPGD (reference sequence).

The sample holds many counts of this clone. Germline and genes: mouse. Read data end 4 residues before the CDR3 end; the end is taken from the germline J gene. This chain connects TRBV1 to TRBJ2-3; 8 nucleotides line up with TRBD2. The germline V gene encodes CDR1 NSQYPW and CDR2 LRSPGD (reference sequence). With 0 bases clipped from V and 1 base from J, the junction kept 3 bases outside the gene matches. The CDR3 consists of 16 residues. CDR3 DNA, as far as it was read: TGCACCTGCAGTGCAGATGGGGGGGGTGGTGCAGAA. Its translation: CTCSADGGGGAE. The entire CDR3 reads CTCSADGGGGAETLYF.

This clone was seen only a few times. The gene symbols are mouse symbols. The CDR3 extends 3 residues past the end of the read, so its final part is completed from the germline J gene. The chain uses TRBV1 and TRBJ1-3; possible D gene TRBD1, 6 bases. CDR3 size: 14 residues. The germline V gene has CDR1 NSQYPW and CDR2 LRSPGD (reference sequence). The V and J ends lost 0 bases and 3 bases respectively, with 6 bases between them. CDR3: CTCSADRGGNTLYF. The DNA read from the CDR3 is TGCACCTGCAGTGCAGACAGGGGTGGAAATACG.

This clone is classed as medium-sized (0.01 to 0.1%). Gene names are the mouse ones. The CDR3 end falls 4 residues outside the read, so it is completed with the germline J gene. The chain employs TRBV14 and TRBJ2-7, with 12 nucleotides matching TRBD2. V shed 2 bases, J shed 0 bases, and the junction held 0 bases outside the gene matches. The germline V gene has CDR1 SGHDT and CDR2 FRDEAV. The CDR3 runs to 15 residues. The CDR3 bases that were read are TGTGCCAGCAGTTTGGACTGGGGGGGCTCCTAT. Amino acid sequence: CASSLDWGGSY. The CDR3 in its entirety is CASSLDWGGSYEQYF.

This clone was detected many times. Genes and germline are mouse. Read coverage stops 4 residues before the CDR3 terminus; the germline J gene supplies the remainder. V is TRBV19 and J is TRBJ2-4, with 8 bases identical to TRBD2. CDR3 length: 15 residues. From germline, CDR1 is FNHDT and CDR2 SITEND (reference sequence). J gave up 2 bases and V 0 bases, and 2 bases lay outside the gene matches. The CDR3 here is CASSIDWGLQNTLYF. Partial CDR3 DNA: TGTGCCAGCAGTATAGACTGGGGGCTTCAAAAC.

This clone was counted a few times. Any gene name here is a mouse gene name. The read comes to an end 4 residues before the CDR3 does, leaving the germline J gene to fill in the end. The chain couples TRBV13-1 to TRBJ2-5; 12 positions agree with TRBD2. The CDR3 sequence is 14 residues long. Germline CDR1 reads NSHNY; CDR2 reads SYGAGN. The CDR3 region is CASSVTGGADTQYF. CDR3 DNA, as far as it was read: TGTGCCAGCAGTGTGACTGGGGGGGCAGAC.

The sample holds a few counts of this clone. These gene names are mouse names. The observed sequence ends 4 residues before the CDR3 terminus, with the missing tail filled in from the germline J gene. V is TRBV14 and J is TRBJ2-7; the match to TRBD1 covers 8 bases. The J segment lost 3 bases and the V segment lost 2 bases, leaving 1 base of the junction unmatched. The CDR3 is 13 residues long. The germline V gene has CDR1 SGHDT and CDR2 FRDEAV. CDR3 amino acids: CASSLTGGYEQYF. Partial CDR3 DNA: TGTGCCAGCAGTTTAACAGGGGGCTAT.

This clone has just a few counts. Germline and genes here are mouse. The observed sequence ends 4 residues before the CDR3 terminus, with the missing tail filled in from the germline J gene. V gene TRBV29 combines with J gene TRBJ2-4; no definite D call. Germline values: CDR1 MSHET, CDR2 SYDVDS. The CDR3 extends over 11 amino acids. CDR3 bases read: TGTGCTAGCAGCCCAAAAAAC. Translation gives CASSPKN. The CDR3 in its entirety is CASSPKNTLYF.

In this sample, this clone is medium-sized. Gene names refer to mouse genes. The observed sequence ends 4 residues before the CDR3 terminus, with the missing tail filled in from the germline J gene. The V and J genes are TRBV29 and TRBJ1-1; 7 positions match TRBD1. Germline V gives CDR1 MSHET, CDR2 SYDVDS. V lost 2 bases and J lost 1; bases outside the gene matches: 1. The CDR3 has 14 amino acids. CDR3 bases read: TGTGCTAGCAGTTTAGGGGACAGAAACACA. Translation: CASSLGDRNT. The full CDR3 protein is CASSLGDRNTEVFF.

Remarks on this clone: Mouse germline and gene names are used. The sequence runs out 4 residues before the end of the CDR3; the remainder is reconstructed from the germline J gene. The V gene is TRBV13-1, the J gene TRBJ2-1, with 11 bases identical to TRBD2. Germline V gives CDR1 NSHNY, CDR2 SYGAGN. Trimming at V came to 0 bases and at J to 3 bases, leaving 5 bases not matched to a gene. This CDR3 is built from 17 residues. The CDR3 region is CASSDAGLGGVYAEQFF. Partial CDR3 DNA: TGTGCCAGCAGTGATGCAGGACTGGGGGGCGTCTATGCT.

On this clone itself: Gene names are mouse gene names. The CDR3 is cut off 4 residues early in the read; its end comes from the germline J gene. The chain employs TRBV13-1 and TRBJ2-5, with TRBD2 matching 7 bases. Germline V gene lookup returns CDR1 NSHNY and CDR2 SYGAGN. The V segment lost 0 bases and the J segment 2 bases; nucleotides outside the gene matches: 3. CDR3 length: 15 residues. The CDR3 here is CASSDADWAQDTQYF. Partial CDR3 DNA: TGTGCCAGCAGTGATGCAGACTGGGCCCAAGAC.

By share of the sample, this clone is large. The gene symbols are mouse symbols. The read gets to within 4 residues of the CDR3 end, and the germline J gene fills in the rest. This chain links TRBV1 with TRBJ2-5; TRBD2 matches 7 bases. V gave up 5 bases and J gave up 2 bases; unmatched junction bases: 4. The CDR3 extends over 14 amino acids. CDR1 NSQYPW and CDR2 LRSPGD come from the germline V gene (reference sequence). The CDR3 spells CTCSTGLVQDTQYF. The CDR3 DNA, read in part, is TGCACCTGCAGTACCGGACTGGTCCAAGAC.

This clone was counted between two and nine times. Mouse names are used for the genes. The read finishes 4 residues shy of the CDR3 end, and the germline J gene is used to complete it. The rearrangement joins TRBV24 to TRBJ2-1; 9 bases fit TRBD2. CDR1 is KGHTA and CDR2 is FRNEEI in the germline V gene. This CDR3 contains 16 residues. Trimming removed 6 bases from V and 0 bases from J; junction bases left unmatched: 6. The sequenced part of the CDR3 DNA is TGTGCCAGCAGGCCTCTGGGGGGGTATAACTATGCT. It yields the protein CASRPLGGYNYA. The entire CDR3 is CASRPLGGYNYAEQFF.

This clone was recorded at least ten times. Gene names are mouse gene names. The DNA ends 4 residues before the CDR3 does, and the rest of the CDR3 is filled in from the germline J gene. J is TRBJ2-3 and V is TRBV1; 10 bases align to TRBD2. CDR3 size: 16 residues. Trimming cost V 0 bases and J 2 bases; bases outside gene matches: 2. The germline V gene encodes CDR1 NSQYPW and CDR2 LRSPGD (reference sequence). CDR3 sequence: CTCSAEDWGVAETLYF. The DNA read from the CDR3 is TGCACCTGCAGTGCAGAAGACTGGGGGGTTGCAGAA.

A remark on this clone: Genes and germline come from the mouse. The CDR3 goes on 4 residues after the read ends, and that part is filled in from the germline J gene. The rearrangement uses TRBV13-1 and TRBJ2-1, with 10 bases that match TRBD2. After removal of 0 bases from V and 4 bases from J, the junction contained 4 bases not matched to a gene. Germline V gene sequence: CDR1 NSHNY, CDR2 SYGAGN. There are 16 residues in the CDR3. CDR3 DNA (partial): TGTGCCAGCAGTGATGAGAACTGGGGGGGTTATGCT. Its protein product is CASSDENWGGYA. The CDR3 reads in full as CASSDENWGGYAEQFF.

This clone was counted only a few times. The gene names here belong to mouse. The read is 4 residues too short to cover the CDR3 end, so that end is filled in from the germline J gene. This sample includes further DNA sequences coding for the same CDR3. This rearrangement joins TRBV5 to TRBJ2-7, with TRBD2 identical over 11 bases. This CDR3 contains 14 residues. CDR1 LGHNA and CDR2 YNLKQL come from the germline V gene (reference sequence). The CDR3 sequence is CASSLRDWGYEQYF. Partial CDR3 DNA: TGTGCCAGCAGTCTCCGGGACTGGGGGTAT.

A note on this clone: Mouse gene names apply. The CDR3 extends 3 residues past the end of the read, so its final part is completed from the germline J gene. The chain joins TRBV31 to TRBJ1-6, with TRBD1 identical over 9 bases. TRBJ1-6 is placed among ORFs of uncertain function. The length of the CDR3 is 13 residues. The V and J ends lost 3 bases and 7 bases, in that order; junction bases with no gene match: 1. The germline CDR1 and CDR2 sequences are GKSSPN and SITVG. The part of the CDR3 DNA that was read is TGTGCCTGGAGGGACAGGGGAAATTCGCCC. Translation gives CAWRDRGNSP. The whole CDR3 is CAWRDRGNSPLYF.

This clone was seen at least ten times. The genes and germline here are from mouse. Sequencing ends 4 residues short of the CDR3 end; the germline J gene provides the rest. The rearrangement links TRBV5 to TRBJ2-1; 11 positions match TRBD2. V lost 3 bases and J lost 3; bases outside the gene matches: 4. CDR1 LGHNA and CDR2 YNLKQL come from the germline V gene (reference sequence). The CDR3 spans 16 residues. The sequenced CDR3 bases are TGTGCCAGCAGCCACTTAGGGACTGGGGGCTATGCT. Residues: CASSHLGTGGYA. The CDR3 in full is CASSHLGTGGYAEQFF.